This T cell receptor beta chain was identified during a study of T cell changes during pregnancy in multiple sclerosis (dated by TCRdb to between 2018 and 2020). In the study overall: The study looked at changes in the T cell repertoire across pregnancy in women with multiple sclerosis.

In the case of this clone: Which antigen it targets is not known. It has no much larger one-base neighbor in the sample; base qualities were not kept.

The CDR3 starts with the cysteine, ends with the phenylalanine, and has 14 residues. Of all the DNA, just the CDR3 is kept, 42 bases in frame from base 1. CDR1 is given as LNHDA and CDR2 as SQIVND, both from the germline V gene (reference sequence). Trimming at the junction amounts to 1 base on V and 4 bases on J, and the germline ends lie 11 bases apart. Libraries came from the immunoSEQ multiplex PCR assay. TCRdb retrieved this table from immuneACCESS and kept in-frame rearrangements only. Not all clones are present; in checked studies, unresolved V genes account for under half, and no reason is known for the remainder. A total of tens of thousands of clones appear in this sample, around 93% of them only once. Roughly 1.8% of the sample belongs to the ten largest clones.

This TCR was recovered from a female donor with multiple sclerosis, enrolled in a pregnancy study. The sample here was peripheral blood, taken after pregnancy. The sequence is built from TRBV19 and TRBJ2-7, with TRBD2 tentatively as D gene (6 bases match). The CDR3 region: CASSIVGGLYEQYF. The sequenced DNA: TGTGCCAGTAGTATAGTGGGAGGACTTTACGAGCAGTACTTC.